These T cell receptor beta chains were read from a single sample in a study of T-cell reconstitution after alpha-beta-depleted transplantation in children. TCRdb itself ran the PCR reads through MiXCR, one entry per CDR3 protein. The sample has 300,000 to 400,000 distinct CDR3 sequences, more than 10% seen once. The source was PBMCs, collected from the stem cell graft. Receptors were obtained from a human donor who donated a stem cell graft to a child with Fanconi anemia. Each CDR3 is given with its conserved first and last residue. A D gene is named only where the DNA matches it firmly. Not all rows give a size; the values are once, few, many and, for expanded clones, a class.

few | TRBJ2-3 | - | TRBV12-3/TRBV12-4 | CASSSISPGITDTQYF | TGTGCCAGCAGTTCGATTTCACCCGGGATCACAGATACGCAGTATTTT
- | TRBJ1-2 | - | TRBV29-1 | CSVELKGLVGYTF | TGCAGCGTTGAATTGAAGGGTTTGGTCGGCTACACCTTC
few | TRBJ1-5 | - | TRBV20-1 | CSATQVGQPQHF | TGCAGTGCTACACAGGTGGGTCAGCCCCAGCATTTT
- | TRBJ1-3 | - | TRBV4-3 | CASSQVLHGRDSGNTIYF | TGCGCCAGCAGCCAAGTCCTACATGGAAGGGACTCTGGAAACACCATATATTTT
- | TRBJ1-1 | - | TRBV7-8 | CASSSSYGANTEAFF | TGTGCCAGCAGCTCTAGTTATGGGGCGAACACTGAAGCTTTCTTT
few | TRBJ2-1 | - | TRBV5-1 | CASSLAGRTFSYNEQFF | TGCGCCAGCAGCTTGGCGGGGCGTACTTTCTCCTACAATGAGCAGTTCTTC
few | TRBJ2-2 | - | TRBV6-2/TRBV6-3 | CASSYSGLGTGELFF | TGTGCCAGCAGTTACTCCGGACTCGGCACCGGGGAGCTGTTTTTT
- | TRBJ2-1 | - | TRBV11-2 | CASTVGGGSYNEQFF | TGTGCCAGCACCGTAGGGGGGGGCTCCTACAATGAGCAGTTCTTC
- | TRBJ2-1 | TRBD2 | TRBV20-1 | CSAIIQRGTYNEQFF | TGCAGTGCTATAATTCAGCGGGGGACCTACAATGAGCAGTTCTTC
few | TRBJ2-1 | - | TRBV27 | CASSPQDPGVPYNEQFF | TGTGCCAGCAGTCCTCAGGACCCGGGGGTGCCCTACAATGAGCAGTTCTTC
few | TRBJ1-2 | TRBD1 | TRBV7-2 | CASSPDRAGYGYTF | TGTGCCAGCAGCCCCGACAGGGCTGGGTATGGCTACACCTTC